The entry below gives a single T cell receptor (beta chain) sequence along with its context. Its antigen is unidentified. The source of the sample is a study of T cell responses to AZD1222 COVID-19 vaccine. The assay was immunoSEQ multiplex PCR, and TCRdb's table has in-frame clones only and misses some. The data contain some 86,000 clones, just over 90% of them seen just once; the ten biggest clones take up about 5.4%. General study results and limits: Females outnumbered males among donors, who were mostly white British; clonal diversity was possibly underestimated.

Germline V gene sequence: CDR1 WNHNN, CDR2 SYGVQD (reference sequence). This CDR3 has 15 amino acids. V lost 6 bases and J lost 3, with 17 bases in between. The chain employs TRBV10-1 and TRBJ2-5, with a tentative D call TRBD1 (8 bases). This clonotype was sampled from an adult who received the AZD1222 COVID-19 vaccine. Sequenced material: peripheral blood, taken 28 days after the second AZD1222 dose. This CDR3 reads CASSARGLAEETQYF. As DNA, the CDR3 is TGCGCCAGCAGCGCCAGGGGGCTAGCGGAAGAGACCCAGTACTTC.